A selection of T cell receptor beta chains follows, all from one sample in a study of blood T cells in healthy people across ages. TCRdb reanalysed the 5' RACE reads using MiXCR and keeps one entry per CDR3 protein. This table holds some 1.1 million distinct CDR3 sequences, less than 45% found once. The sequencing input was blood. The receptor set was obtained from a man aged 18-30 years in good health. Each CDR3 is given with its conserved first and last residue. The order of the fields is clone size, D gene, J gene, V gene, CDR3 DNA, CDR3 protein. D genes are given only for firm matches. Size is stated for part of the rows, as once, few or many counts, or as a class when the clone is expanded.

- - TRBJ2-2 TRBV4-3 TGCGCCAGCAGCCAAGAGGGGTTAGCGGCCCACACCGGGGAGCTGTTTTTT CASSQEGLAAHTGELFF
few - TRBJ2-5 TRBV20-1 TGCAGTGCTAGAGATGCCCAGGTCCCCGAAGACACCCAGTACTTC CSARDAQVPEDTQYF
- - TRBJ2-7 TRBV20-1 TGCAGTGCCCCAAGGGGCGGCAAGCGCGACGAGCAGTACTTC CSAPRGGKRDEQYF
few - TRBJ1-6 TRBV12-3/TRBV12-4 TGTGCCACCTCCCTAGCAGGCGGGAATTCACCCCTCCACTTT CATSLAGGNSPLHF
- - TRBJ1-1 TRBV7-2 TGTGCCAGCAGCTTAGAAGTTTTCGGAGGAAGTGGCGCGAACACTGAAGCTTTCTTT CASSLEVFGGSGANTEAFF
- - TRBJ2-2 TRBV6-6 TGTGCCAGCAGTTACGAACCGAACACCGGGGAGCTGTTTTTT CASSYEPNTGELFF
few - TRBJ2-1 TRBV5-1 TGCGCCAGCAGCTCCAAGGATGAGCAGTTCTTC CASSSKDEQFF
many TRBD2 TRBJ2-1 TRBV7-9 TGTGCCAGCAGCTTACTAGCGGGGGGGCTAGTAAATGAGCAGTTCTTC CASSLLAGGLVNEQFF
few - TRBJ2-7 TRBV20-1 TGCAGTGCTAGAGTGGGGGGGGGCATGAGGCAGTACTTC CSARVGGGMRQYF
few - TRBJ1-2 TRBV20-1 TGCAGTGCTATAGGCCAGCTCTATGGCTACACCTTC CSAIGQLYGYTF
- - TRBJ2-7 TRBV5-6 TGTGCCAGCAGCTCCGGGACCCACAGGGAGCAGTACTTC CASSSGTHREQYF
- - TRBJ1-1 TRBV6-4 TGTGCCAGCAGTGATAACTTGGGGACTGAAGCTTTCTTT CASSDNLGTEAFF
few - TRBJ1-5 TRBV28 TGTGCCAGCAGTTTATGGGGGTCTGGCAATCAGCCCCAGCATTTT CASSLWGSGNQPQHF
- - TRBJ2-7 TRBV20-1 TGCAGTGCTATTCAGGGTGGGGGATACAATGAGCAGTACTTC CSAIQGGGYNEQYF
few TRBD2 TRBJ2-3 TRBV5-1 TGCGCCAGCAGCGGCCCAGGGAGGGGCTCGGATACGCAGTATTTT CASSGPGRGSDTQYF
- - TRBJ2-1 TRBV7-9 TGTGCCAGCAGCCAAAGGTCCGGGGGCTCCTACAATGAGCAGTTCTTC CASSQRSGGSYNEQFF
- TRBD1 TRBJ2-7 TRBV29-1 TGCAGCGTTGTCCGGGACAGCCCGTCCTACGAGCAGTACTTC CSVVRDSPSYEQYF
few TRBD2 TRBJ2-1 TRBV3-1 TGTGCCAGCAGCCAAGATGGGGACTACTCCTACAATGAGCAGTTCTTC CASSQDGDYSYNEQFF
- - TRBJ1-2 TRBV20-1 TGCAGTGCTAGAGGCCCAGACCGCTATGGCTACACCTTC CSARGPDRYGYTF
- - TRBJ1-4 TRBV4-2 TGTGCCAGCAGCCAAGAATCGGGGGCAGGGAAAAAACTGTTTTTT CASSQESGAGKKLFF
- - TRBJ2-7 TRBV5-1 TGCGCCAGCAGCATCCGGGATGTCGCCTACGAGCAGTACTTC CASSIRDVAYEQYF
- - TRBJ2-7 TRBV6-5 TGTGCCGGCAAGGGTCAGGGAAGTTACGAGCAGTACTTC CAGKGQGSYEQYF
- - TRBJ2-3 TRBV7-2 TGTGCCAGCAGCTTAAAAGTCGTCGGAAGAGGTAGCACAGATACGCAGTATTTT CASSLKVVGRGSTDTQYF
- - TRBJ1-6 TRBV7-2 TGTGCCAGCAGCTTACGTGTAGGGTTAAGGGGCTCCTATAATTCACCCCTCCACTTT CASSLRVGLRGSYNSPLHF
- - TRBJ2-7 TRBV27 TGTGCCAGCAGTTCCTCCTTCGGCTCGGCCCAGTACTTC CASSSSFGSAQYF
- - TRBJ1-5 TRBV2 TGTGCCAGCAGTGTTGAGTACGGAGCAGGACAGCCCCAGCATTTT CASSVEYGAGQPQHF
- TRBD1 TRBJ2-2 TRBV20-1 TGCAGTGGAAGGGACAGCCTACACCAGAACACCGGGGAGCTGTTTTTT CSGRDSLHQNTGELFF
few - TRBJ2-7 TRBV2 TGTGCCAGCAGGGATTCCACCTCCTACGAGCAGTACTTC CASRDSTSYEQYF
many - TRBJ1-2 TRBV25-1 TGTGCCAGCAGTGGGGGGGATGGCTACACCTTC CASSGGDGYTF
- TRBD1 TRBJ1-4 TRBV2 TGTGCCGGCCGCGGACAGGGTGGGAGTGAAAAACTGTTTTTT CAGRGQGGSEKLFF
many TRBD2 TRBJ2-1 TRBV5-1 TGCGCCAGCAGCTTGGCCGCTAGCGGGGGGAAAGTGCAGTTCTTC CASSLAASGGKVQFF
many - TRBJ2-3 TRBV12-3/TRBV12-4 TGTGCCAGCAGCTTGTACGGAGATACGCAGTATTTT CASSLYGDTQYF
many TRBD1 TRBJ2-3 TRBV10-3 TGTGCCATCAGCGGGACAGGGGAGGAAAGCACAGATACGCAGTATTTT CAISGTGEESTDTQYF
- - TRBJ2-7 TRBV6-6 TGTGCCAGCAGTTACTCGGACGGTCCCTACGAGCAGTACTTC CASSYSDGPYEQYF
- TRBD2 TRBJ2-7 TRBV20-1 TGCAGTGCGATCAACAGCGGGGGTGTAAGTACCTACAATGAGCAGTACTTC CSAINSGGVSTYNEQYF
few TRBD1 TRBJ2-1 TRBV9 TGTGCCAGCAGCGCAGGACAGGGGGTTCGGAATGAGCAGTTCTTC CASSAGQGVRNEQFF
- TRBD1 TRBJ1-2 TRBV20-1 TGCAGTGCTAGAGATAGCAGGGGGCTCTATGGCTACACCTTC CSARDSRGLYGYTF
- - TRBJ1-1 TRBV7-9 TGTGCCAGCAGCTTAGGGTCAGGGGTCAACACTGAAGCTTTCTTT CASSLGSGVNTEAFF
- - TRBJ1-2 TRBV9 TGTGCCAGCAGCGAGGGGGGGTCAGGAACCGGCTATGGCTACACCTTC CASSEGGSGTGYGYTF
- - TRBJ2-1 TRBV20-1 TGCAGTGCTAGTCCGACAGGACAAACAATCAATGAGCAGTTCTTC CSASPTGQTINEQFF
- TRBD2 TRBJ2-5 TRBV12-3/TRBV12-4 TGTGCCAGCAGTTTACTAGCGGGGGGGTTGGGCGATGAGCAGTACTTC CASSLLAGGLGDEQYF
once - TRBJ2-2 TRBV11-2 TGTGCCAGCAGCTTAGCCGCGGGACAGCTGAACACCGGGGAGCTGTTTTTT CASSLAAGQLNTGELFF
- TRBD1 TRBJ1-2 TRBV12-3/TRBV12-4 TGTGCCAGCCGATCAGGGGGCCACTATGGCTACACCTTC CASRSGGHYGYTF
few - TRBJ1-2 TRBV9 TGTGCCAGCAGCGTAGCTACGGGGCGGCCAGGGGACAAAATTCTTCGCTACACCTTC CASSVATGRPGDKILRYTF
- - TRBJ1-2 TRBV5-1 TGCGCCAGCAGCTGGGGTCGGGGGTACTATGGCTACACCTTC CASSWGRGYYGYTF
many TRBD1 TRBJ1-2 TRBV29-1 TGCAGCGTAGGAGGGACAGTCTATGGCTACACCTTC CSVGGTVYGYTF
- - TRBJ2-1 TRBV11-1 TGTGCCAGCAGCTTAGTGGTTGGGGGGCCTACGGAGACCCAGTTCTTC CASSLVVGGPTETQFF
- - TRBJ2-3 TRBV20-1 TGCAGTGCTCCACCTAGCATCGGCACAGGTACGCAGTATTTT CSAPPSIGTGTQYF
many - TRBJ1-5 TRBV12-3/TRBV12-4 TGTGCCAGCAGTCCAGGGGACCAGCCCCAGCATTTT CASSPGDQPQHF
many TRBD1 TRBJ1-1 TRBV7-9 TGTGCCAGCAGCCCGGGACAGGGGCGGAACACTGAAGCTTTCTTT CASSPGQGRNTEAFF
- TRBD2 TRBJ2-2 TRBV10-3 TGTGCCATCAGGCGCTCGCGGGGGGGCCGGGAGCTGTTTTTT CAIRRSRGGRELFF
- - TRBJ1-2 TRBV7-2 TGTGCCAGCAGCTTAGCGGCCGAGGGCGGCTATGGCTACACCTTC CASSLAAEGGYGYTF
- TRBD1 TRBJ2-7 TRBV24-1 TGTGCCACCAGTGACGTACGGTCCGGGACAGGCCTTGACAATGAGCAGTACTTC CATSDVRSGTGLDNEQYF
- TRBD1 TRBJ1-1 TRBV27 TGTGCCAGCAGTCCCAATCTCCCCGGGACAGGGGGCGCAAGGACTGAAGCTTTCTTT CASSPNLPGTGGARTEAFF
once - TRBJ2-3 TRBV9 TGTGCCAGCAGCGAGGGGCGGACTCTGTCTAGCACAGATACGCAGTATTTT CASSEGRTLSSTDTQYF
- - TRBJ1-1 TRBV3-1 TGTGCCAGCAGCCAAGGGGGAGGGGCAGCGAACACTGAAGCTTTCTTT CASSQGGGAANTEAFF
- - TRBJ2-3 TRBV20-1 TGCAGTGCTGGGCTACGGGATACGCAGTATTTT CSAGLRDTQYF
- - TRBJ1-4 TRBV5-5 TGTGCCAGCAGCGAGAGGACTGTTAATGAAAAACTGTTTTTT CASSERTVNEKLFF
few TRBD1 TRBJ1-5 TRBV20-1 TGCAGTGCTAGAGAGAGCTTGGGACAGGGTAATCAGCCCCAGCATTTT CSARESLGQGNQPQHF
- - TRBJ2-5 TRBV7-2 TGTGCCAGCAGCCCTCAAGCGGGCCAGCGTAGAGAGACCCAGTACTTC CASSPQAGQRRETQYF